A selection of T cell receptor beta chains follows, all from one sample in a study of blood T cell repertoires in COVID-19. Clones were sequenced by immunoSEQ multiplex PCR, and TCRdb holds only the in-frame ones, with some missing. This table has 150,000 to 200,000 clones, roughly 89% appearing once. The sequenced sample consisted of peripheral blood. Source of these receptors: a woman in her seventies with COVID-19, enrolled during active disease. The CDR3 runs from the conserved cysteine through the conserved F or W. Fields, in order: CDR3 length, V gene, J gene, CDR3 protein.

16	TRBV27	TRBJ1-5	CASSLGRDRANQPQHF
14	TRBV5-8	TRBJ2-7	CASSYDGQTYEQYF
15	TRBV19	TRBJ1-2	CASTTYGQGNYGYTF
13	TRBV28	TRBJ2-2	CASSPDRAGELFF
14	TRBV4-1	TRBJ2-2	CASSPIQGTGELFF
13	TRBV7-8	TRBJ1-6	CASSPWGVRALHF
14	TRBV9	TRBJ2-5	CASSVGSGRETQYF
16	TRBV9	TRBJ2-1	CASSVGSSGSGNEQFF
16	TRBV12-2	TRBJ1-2	CASRKYLGGLNYGYTF
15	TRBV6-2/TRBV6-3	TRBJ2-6	CASSSAGSGANVLTF
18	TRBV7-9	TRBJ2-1	CASSLGRQLVTGRNEQFF
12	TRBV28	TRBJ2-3	CASTKREAPQYF
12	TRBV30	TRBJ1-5	CAWSEGDQPQHF
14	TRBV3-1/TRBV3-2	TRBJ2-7	CASSTVPGTYEQYF
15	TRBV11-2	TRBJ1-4	CASSPVGQTNEKLFF
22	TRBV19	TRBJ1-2	CASTNSRGQGASMAPAIYGYTF
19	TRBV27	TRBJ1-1	CASSLSTQPGGGGLTEAFF
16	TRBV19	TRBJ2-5	CASSKGGTGGQETQYF
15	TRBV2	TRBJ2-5	CASSESQGYQETQYF
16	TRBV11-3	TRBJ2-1	CASSLHGGRALGEQFF
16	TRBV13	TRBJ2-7	CASSSPGTSGGYEQYF
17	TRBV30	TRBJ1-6	CAWSPLDGEFYNSPLHF
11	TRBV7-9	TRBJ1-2	CASRREYGYTF
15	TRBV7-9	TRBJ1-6	CASSLDSPSNSPLHF
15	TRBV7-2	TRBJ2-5	CASSTRTGGQETQYF
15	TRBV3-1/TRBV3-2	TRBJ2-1	CASSQWSSGNNEQFF
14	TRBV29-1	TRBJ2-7	CSVSDRGVTYEQYF
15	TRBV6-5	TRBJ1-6	CASSHRSPRDSPLHF
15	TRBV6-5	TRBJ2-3	CASSLQGALHDTQYF
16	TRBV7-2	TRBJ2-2	CASSLGVGQGTGELFF
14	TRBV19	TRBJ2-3	CASNQRGTGDTQYF
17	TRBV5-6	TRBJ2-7	CASSLFAVSGRGYEQYF
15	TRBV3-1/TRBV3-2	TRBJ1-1	CASSRGGAPNTEAFF
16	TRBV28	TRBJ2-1	CASSLNPGQQYNEQFF
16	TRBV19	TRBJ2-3	CASSVWRDSSTDTQYF
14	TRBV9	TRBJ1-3	CASSAGTGGNTIYF
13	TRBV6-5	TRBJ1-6	CARREDPDSPLHF
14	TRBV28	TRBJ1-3	CASRKQGNGNTIYF
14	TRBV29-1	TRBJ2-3	CSVGTGVGTDTQYF
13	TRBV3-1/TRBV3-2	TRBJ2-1	CASSQTSANEQFF
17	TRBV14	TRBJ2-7	CASSQDPRLAGSYEQYF
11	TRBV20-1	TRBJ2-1	CSARGRREQFF
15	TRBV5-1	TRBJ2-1	CASSRGTSGRDEQFF
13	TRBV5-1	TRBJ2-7	CASRGQGVHEQYF
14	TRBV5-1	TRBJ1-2	CASSLRGDPAGYTF
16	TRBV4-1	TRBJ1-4	CASSQASRATNEKLFF